The following is a T cell receptor (beta chain) sequence with its context. The data were taken from a study of blood T cell repertoires in COVID-19. Study-level background: Acute and convalescent COVID-19 samples came from the United States, Italy and Spain. In each case, the material was cDNA or gDNA derived from T cells, B-cell-depleted T cells, or PBMCs.

Per the study methods: From reference gene primer amplification, estimates of nucleated cell counts were derived. The data were produced by immunoSEQ multiplex PCR, yet TCRdb's version contains in-frame clones alone and is incomplete. The V and J calls and clone size come from that table; D and trimming were worked out from the DNA. The table shows some 45,000 clones, with about 86% occurring only once. The sequenced sample was peripheral blood. The sequence came from a human donor in a cohort sampled during active COVID-19.

The CDR3 nucleotides are TGCGCCAGCAGCTTGGCCGCGGACAATGAGCAGTTCTTC. Protein sequence: CASSLAADNEQFF. The J gene is TRBJ2-1, the V gene TRBV5-1; unclear D gene. Germline CDR1 is SGHRS and CDR2 is YFSETQ. This CDR3 is 13 amino acids long. V was shortened by 0 bases and J by 5 bases, with 6 bases between the two germline ends.